These 5 T cell receptor beta chains share one sample of origin, sequenced in a study of read filtering for tumor transcriptome and immune sequencing. From roughly 390 ng of RNA, a library with molecular barcoded alpha/delta and beta/gamma adaptors was made. TCRdb re-called the reads through MiXCR, storing one row per CDR3 protein. The table records 20,000 to 25,000 distinct CDR3 sequences, roughly an eighth of them present only once. Sequencing was performed on a population of CD138-negative cells sorted from bone marrow. All receptors come from a donor aged 40 or older with multiple myeloma.

This clonotype was recorded at least ten times. The gene calls are TRBV7-9 and TRBJ2-1, with D possibly TRBD2 on 6 matching bases. The germline CDR1 and CDR2 sequences are SEHNR and FQNEAQ (reference sequence). The CDR3 covers 14 residues. Trimming removed 5 bases at V and 7 bases at J, with 15 bases between. The CDR3 nucleotides are TGTGCCAGCAGCCGGGAGACCAGGCAAAATGAGCAGTTCTTC. Its translation is CASSRETRQNEQFF.

This clonotype was counted ten times or more. This chain joins TRBV20-1 and TRBJ2-7; TRBD1 agrees at 8 bases. Germline V gives CDR1 DFQATT, CDR2 SNEGSKA (reference sequence). The CDR3 sequence is 13 residues long. V shed 1 base and J 5 bases; nucleotides not matched to a gene: 4. CDR3 region: CSARVDRVNEQYF. CDR3 nucleotides: TGCAGTGCTAGAGTGGACAGGGTTAACGAGCAGTACTTC.

As concerns this clonotype: This could be a read error, since a much larger clone is one nucleotide away. The V and J genes are TRBV4-1 and TRBJ2-7; D possibly corresponds to TRBD1 (6 bases). The CDR3 runs 13 residues. Germline values: CDR1 MGHRA, CDR2 YSYEKL. CDR3 loop: CASRGRGSYERYF. The CDR3 DNA reads as TGCGCCAGCAGGGGCAGGGGCTCCTACGAGCGGTACTTC.

This clonotype occurred many times. The gene calls are TRBV29-1 and TRBJ1-1, with 12 bases lining up with TRBD1. In germline, CDR1 is SQVTM, CDR2 ANQGSEA. This CDR3 is built from 13 residues. After removal of 7 bases from V and 5 bases from J, the junction contained 5 bases not matched to a gene. The CDR3 nucleotides are TGCAGCGGGGACAGGGGGCCGCGGACTGAAGCTTTCTTT. This translates into CSGDRGPRTEAFF.

Regarding this clonotype: A read error may be the cause here, since a much bigger clone is one base away. This chain uses TRBV28 with TRBJ2-7; TRBD1 or TRBD2 may be the D gene (5 bases each). The CDR3 covers 15 residues. The germline V gene has CDR1 MDHEN and CDR2 SYDVKM. Trimming took off 4 bases at V and 10 bases at J, with 23 bases between the two ends. CDR3 nucleotides: TGTGCCAGCAGTTACCGGACTGGGGCTACGAGTACCCAGTACTTC. This codes for CASSYRTGATSTQYF.